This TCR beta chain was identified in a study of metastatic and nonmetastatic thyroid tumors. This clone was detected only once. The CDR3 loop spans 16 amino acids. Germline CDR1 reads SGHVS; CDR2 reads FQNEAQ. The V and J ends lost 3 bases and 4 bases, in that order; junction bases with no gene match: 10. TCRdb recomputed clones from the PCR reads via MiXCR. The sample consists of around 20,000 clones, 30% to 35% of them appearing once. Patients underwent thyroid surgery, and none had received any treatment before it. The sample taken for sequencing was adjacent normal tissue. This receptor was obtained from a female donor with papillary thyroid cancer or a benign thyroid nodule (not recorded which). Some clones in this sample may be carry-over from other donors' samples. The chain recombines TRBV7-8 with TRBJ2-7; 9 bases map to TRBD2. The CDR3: CASSFGGRAAPYEQYF. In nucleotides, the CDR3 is TGTGCCAGCAGCTTTGGCGGGAGGGCCGCCCCTTACGAGCAGTACTTC.